These 24 T cell receptor beta chains were all obtained from the same sample, sequenced in a study of T cell responses to AZD1222 COVID-19 vaccine. Data came from immunoSEQ multiplex PCR; TCRdb stores just in-frame clones and leaves some out. The sample holds around 140,000 clones; around 93% are singletons and the top ten take roughly 3.5%. This specimen was peripheral blood, taken 28 days after the second AZD1222 dose. These receptors originate from an adult who received the AZD1222 COVID-19 vaccine.

The rearrangement uses TRBV5-1 and TRBJ2-5; 9 bases are shared with TRBD1. The V gene end was trimmed by 4 bases and the J gene end by 5 bases; junction bases not matched to a gene: 9. Germline values: CDR1 SGHRS, CDR2 YFSETQ. The CDR3 sequence is 15 residues long. In DNA, the CDR3 is TGCGCCAGCAGCCAAACGGGACAGGGCGGTGAGACCCAGTACTTC. Translation: CASSQTGQGGETQYF.

The genes are TRBV4-3 and TRBJ2-3, with D perhaps TRBD2 (5 bases). The V gene lost 2 bases and the J gene lost 2 bases, with 14 bases spanning the gap. The CDR3 runs to 16 residues. CDR1 LGHNA and CDR2 YSLEER come from the germline V gene. The CDR3 here is CASSQLSRLNTDTQYF. The CDR3 DNA follows: TGCGCCAGCAGCCAACTTTCAAGACTAAACACAGATACGCAGTATTTT.

This chain connects TRBV4-1 to TRBJ2-3; 11 bases agree with TRBD1. The CDR3 runs 15 residues. The V segment lost 3 bases and the J segment 8 bases; nucleotides outside the gene matches: 7. The V gene's germline CDR1 is MGHRA and CDR2 YSYEKL. For the CDR3, the DNA is TGCGCCAGCAGCCAGGACAGGGGGCCCTTTCGTACGCAGTATTTT. Amino acid sequence: CASSQDRGPFRTQYF.

The chain joins TRBV3-1 (or the pseudogene TRBV3-2) to TRBJ2-2; possibly TRBD2 for D (5 bases). Germline V lookup: CDR1 LGHDT, CDR2 YNNKEL (reference sequence). The CDR3 is made up of 16 amino acids. V was cut by 2 bases and J by 4 bases, with 14 bases left in between. CDR3 nucleotide sequence: TGTGCCAGCAGCCAACCACGGACTCCGAGCACCGGGGAGCTGTTTTTT. Protein product: CASSQPRTPSTGELFF.

This clone was seen just once. The rearrangement links TRBV27 to TRBJ2-7, with 9 positions matching TRBD1. The CDR3 runs to 15 residues. V was pared by 4 bases and J by 6 bases, with 10 bases of the junction left unmatched. Germline-derived CDR1 and CDR2 are MNHEY and SMNVEV (reference sequence). This CDR3 is CASSSSSGTGFEQYF. The CDR3 region has the DNA TGTGCCAGCAGTTCGTCTTCCGGGACAGGGTTCGAGCAGTACTTC.

This clone came up a few times. The chain combines TRBV5-4 with TRBJ2-7; 10 bases agree with TRBD1. V was pared by 4 bases and J by 3 bases, with 7 bases of the junction left unmatched. There are 15 residues in the CDR3. Germline CDR1 and CDR2: SGHNT and YYREEE (reference sequence). CDR3 loop: CASSPGQGGSYEQYF. Written as DNA, the CDR3 is TGTGCCAGCAGCCCTGGACAGGGGGGTAGCTACGAGCAGTACTTC.

The chain joins TRBV2 to TRBJ1-4; D is ambiguous. The CDR3 has 12 residues. V was cut by 0 bases and J by 12 bases, with 8 bases left in between. From germline, CDR1 is SNHLY and CDR2 FYNNEI. The CDR3 coding sequence is TGTGCCAGCAGTGAAGCGCTTACCCAACTGTTTTTT. Its protein is CASSEALTQLFF.

This chain joins TRBV11-2 and TRBJ1-2, with 7 bases matching TRBD1. This CDR3 region has 13 residues. Trimming at V came to 1 base and at J to 8 bases, leaving 4 bases not matched to a gene. Germline V gene data show CDR1 as SGHAT and CDR2 as FQNNGV. CDR3 region: CASSLGGQLGYTF. In DNA, the CDR3 is TGTGCCAGCAGCTTAGGGGGACAGCTGGGCTACACCTTC.

The chain couples TRBV30 to TRBJ1-4; TRBD1 is a possible D gene (5 bases). The CDR3 sequence is 15 residues long. Germline V gene data show CDR1 as GTSNPN and CDR2 as SVGIG (reference sequence). Between the trimmed V and J ends, which lost 2 bases and 3 bases, there was a span of 13 bases. DNA for the CDR3: TGTGCCTGGAGTCGGAAGGGAGGGGCTAATGAAAAACTGTTTTTT. It encodes CAWSRKGGANEKLFF.

The count of this clone is one. The gene calls are TRBV7-9 and TRBJ1-2; D might be TRBD1 (6 bases). Trimming left V 0 bases short and J 4 bases short, with 6 bases between. Germline V gene data show CDR1 as SEHNR and CDR2 as FQNEAQ (reference sequence). This CDR3 contains 13 residues. CDR3 residues: CASSLAGGYGYTF. DNA of the CDR3: TGTGCCAGCAGCTTAGCAGGGGGCTATGGCTACACCTTC.

This clone was counted a single time. The chain employs TRBV10-3 and TRBJ2-7; 8 bases are shared with TRBD1. The CDR3 has 14 residues. The trim removed 6 bases at V and 1 base at J, leaving 5 bases unmatched. The germline CDR1 and CDR2 sequences are ENHRY and SYGVKD. The CDR3 DNA reads TGTGCCATCAGCCCCGGACAGGGATCCTACGAGCAGTACTTC. Its protein is CAISPGQGSYEQYF.

This clone was seen just once. This chain links TRBV14 with TRBJ2-3, with D perhaps TRBD2 (6 bases). The CDR3 is 13 amino acids. Germline assignment: CDR1 SGHDN and CDR2 FVKESK. The V and J ends lost 5 bases and 7 bases respectively, with 13 bases between them. Written as DNA, the CDR3 is TGTGCCAGCAGCGTAGACCGGGGGAATACGCAGTATTTT. Encoded protein: CASSVDRGNTQYF. The full variable domain, its missing parts supplied by reference TRBV14 and TRBJ2-3, is EAGVTQFPSHSVIEKGQTVTLRCDPISGHDNLYWYRRVMGKEIKFLLHFVKESKQDESGMPNNRFLAERTGGTYSTLKVQPAELEDSGVYFCASSVDRGNTQYFGPGTRLTVL.

This chain connects TRBV7-2 to TRBJ2-1, with a possible D match to TRBD1 (5 bases). The germline gives CDR1 SGHTA, CDR2 FQGNSA. The ends were cut back, 1 base at V and 9 bases at J, with 10 bases in the middle. This CDR3 is built from 13 residues. CDR3 sequence reads: CASSLDRSGEQFF. CDR3 DNA: TGTGCCAGCAGCTTAGACAGGTCTGGTGAGCAGTTCTTC.

This clone was detected only once. This sequence joins TRBV7-3 and TRBJ2-7; 7 bases match TRBD1. V lost 2 bases and J lost 0; bases outside the gene matches: 4. The CDR3 runs 15 residues. The germline V gene encodes CDR1 SGHTA and CDR2 FQGTGA. This CDR3 is CASSLGYRGSYEQYF. The CDR3 DNA follows: TGTGCCAGCAGCTTAGGGTACAGGGGCTCCTACGAGCAGTACTTC.

The J gene is TRBJ2-7, the V gene TRBV5-1, with 9 bases identical to TRBD1. Germline V gene sequence: CDR1 SGHRS, CDR2 YFSETQ. The CDR3 spans 15 residues. Germline trimming cut 4 bases from V and 6 bases from J; bases unmatched to any gene: 11. In DNA, the CDR3 is TGCGCCAGCAGCCCGCGCCGGGACAGGGTAGGCGAGCAGTACTTC. Its protein product is CASSPRRDRVGEQYF.

This clone turned up a few times. The V and J genes are TRBV7-2 and TRBJ2-1; D might be TRBD2 (7 bases). Trimming shortened V by 5 bases and J by 8 bases, and 19 bases separated the two germline ends. From germline, CDR1 is SGHTA and CDR2 FQGNSA. The CDR3 length is 15 residues. CDR3: CASSPHGGAVDEQFF. DNA of the CDR3: TGTGCCAGCAGCCCCCATGGGGGGGCGGTCGATGAGCAGTTCTTC.

The V gene is TRBV7-2, the J gene TRBJ2-7; D not resolved. This CDR3 comprises 12 residues. Per the germline V gene, CDR1 is SGHTA and CDR2 is FQGNSA. With 5 bases removed from V and 2 bases from J, the gap between germline ends came to 7 bases. The DNA for the CDR3 is TGTGCCAGCAGCGCCAAACCCTACGAGCAGTACTTC. This gives the protein CASSAKPYEQYF.

The chain links TRBV4-2 to TRBJ1-6, with D unclear. Germline-derived CDR1 and CDR2 are LGHNA and YNFKEQ. The germline V and J ends were trimmed by 4 bases and 0 bases, with 10 bases remaining between them. This CDR3 is built from 16 residues. Here the CDR3 reads CASSPSRPSYNSPLHF. The DNA for the CDR3 is TGTGCCAGCAGCCCGAGCAGGCCCTCCTATAATTCACCCCTCCACTTT.

V usage is TRBV7-6 and J usage is TRBJ1-5, with D unresolved. The germline CDR1 and CDR2 sequences are SGHVS and FNYEAQ. The CDR3 is 18 amino acids. V was shortened by 1 base and J by 1 base, with 17 bases between the two germline ends. The CDR3 nucleotides are TGTGCCAGCAGCTTAGAGGCAAGTGTCGGAGGGAGCAATCAGCCCCAGCATTTT. It yields the protein CASSLEASVGGSNQPQHF.

The V call is TRBV28, the J call TRBJ2-3; TRBD1 aligns across 7 bases. V gave up 5 bases and J gave up 3 bases; unmatched junction bases: 11. The CDR3 extends over 16 amino acids. Germline CDR1 and CDR2: MDHEN and SYDVKM. The CDR3 reads CASSSRKGGVTDTQYF. CDR3 bases: TGTGCCAGCAGTAGCCGGAAAGGGGGCGTGACAGATACGCAGTATTTT.

J is TRBJ2-1 and V is TRBV6-4; 11 bases agree with TRBD2. The CDR3 contains 16 residues. The germline V gene has CDR1 MRHNA and CDR2 SNTAGT. The V and J ends lost 3 bases and 9 bases, in that order; junction bases with no gene match: 10. DNA for the CDR3: TGTGCCAGCAGTGAATTAGCGGGGGGGTCCGTCGTTGAGCAGTTCTTC. Its translation is CASSELAGGSVVEQFF.

The rearrangement joins TRBV25-1 to TRBJ2-3, with TRBD1 as a possible D gene (5 bases). The V gene lost 9 bases and the J gene lost 3 bases, with 19 bases spanning the gap. Germline assignment: CDR1 MGHDK and CDR2 SYGVNS. The CDR3 consists of 15 residues. CDR3 residues: CASSGERGRTDTQYF. The CDR3 nucleotides are TGTGCCAGTTCCGGCGAAAGGGGTCGGACAGATACGCAGTATTTT.

The V call is TRBV3-1 (or the pseudogene TRBV3-2), the J call TRBJ2-6, with D perhaps TRBD2 (5 bases). Trimming pared 0 bases from V and 9 bases from J, leaving 9 bases between. This CDR3 is 14 amino acids long. Germline V gene sequence: CDR1 LGHDT, CDR2 YNNKEL (reference sequence). The CDR3 coding sequence is TGTGCCAGCAGCCAAGAGGGGAGAGACAACGTCCTGACTTTC. Its protein is CASSQEGRDNVLTF.

The rearrangement joins TRBV7-2 to TRBJ1-3; 7 bases are shared with TRBD1. CDR1 and CDR2 (germline): SGHTA, FQGNSA. The CDR3 covers 18 residues. With 5 bases clipped from V and 0 bases from J, the junction kept 13 bases outside the gene matches. The CDR3 coding sequence is TGTGCCAGCAGCCTGGAGTCACCGGGACAGATCTCTGGAAACACCATATATTTT. Amino acid sequence: CASSLESPGQISGNTIYF.